This T cell receptor (beta chain) came from a study of CD8+ T cells in alopecia areata. At the level of the study: Patients in the treated group were given tofacitinib by mouth, 5 to 10 mg twice a day. Findings and caveats of the study: Higher clonality than in normal scalp was seen in lesional scalp, especially alopecia totalis/universalis. Scalp data also include sequences from resident alphabeta T cells of normal skin.

It was cDNA, reverse transcribed from extracted RNA, that served as the sequencing template. The method was immunoSEQ multiplex PCR; TCRdb's version includes in-frame clones alone and lacks a portion of them. The repertoire holds about 130,000 clones, with roughly three fifths as singletons. This clone was found once. Antigen unknown. Germline CDR1 and CDR2: SGHRS and YFSETQ. The CDR3 is 14 amino acids. J was trimmed by 6 bases and V by 3 bases; bases with no gene match: 2. This specimen consisted of CD4+ T cells sorted from blood, obtained at week 0. The source of this sequence is a human donor with alopecia areata. The J gene is TRBJ2-1, the V gene TRBV5-1; TRBD1 aligns across 11 bases. This CDR3 reads CASSYGTGGNEQFF. Written as DNA, the CDR3 is TGCGCCAGCAGCTACGGGACAGGGGGCAATGAGCAGTTCTTC.